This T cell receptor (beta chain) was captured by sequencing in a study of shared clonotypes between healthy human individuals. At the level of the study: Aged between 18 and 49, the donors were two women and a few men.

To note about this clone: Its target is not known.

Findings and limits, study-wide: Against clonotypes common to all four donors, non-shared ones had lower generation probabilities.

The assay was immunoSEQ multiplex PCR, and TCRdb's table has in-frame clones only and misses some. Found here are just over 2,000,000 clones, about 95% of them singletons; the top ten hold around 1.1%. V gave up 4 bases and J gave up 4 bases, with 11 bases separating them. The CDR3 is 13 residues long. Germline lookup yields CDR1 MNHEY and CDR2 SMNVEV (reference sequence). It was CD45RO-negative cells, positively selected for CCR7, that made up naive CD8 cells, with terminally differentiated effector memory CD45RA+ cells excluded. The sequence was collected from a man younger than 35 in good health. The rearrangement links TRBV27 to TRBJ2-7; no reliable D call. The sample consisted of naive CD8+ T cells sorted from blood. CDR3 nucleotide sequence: TGTGCCAGCAGTTCCCGAGACCCGTACGAGCAGTACTTC. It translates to CASSSRDPYEQYF.